The 26 T cell receptor beta chains in this list originate from one sample, sequenced in a study of cytomegalovirus exposure and HLA in healthy donors. The table came from immunoSEQ multiplex PCR; TCRdb's copy has only in-frame clones and leaves some out. The data contain 110,000 or so clones, roughly 88% of them singletons. The sample was PBMCs. The receptors shown here come from a woman aged 18-29 years in good health and CMV-seronegative.

This clone was seen just once. The gene calls are TRBV11-3 and TRBJ2-7, with TRBD1 as a possible D gene (6 bases). This CDR3 contains 13 residues. V dropped 1 base and J dropped 7 bases, with 11 bases sitting between them. Germline V lookup: CDR1 SGHNT, CDR2 YENEEA. CDR3 sequence (DNA): TGTGCCAGCAGCTTAGCAGGGGCTGGGGAGCAGTACTTC. Its translation: CASSLAGAGEQYF.

The chain couples TRBV11-2 to TRBJ2-3; TRBD2 matches at 8 bases. Germline CDR1 is SGHAT and CDR2 is FQNNGV. Trimming took 2 bases from V and 4 from J; bases not matched to a gene: 8. The CDR3 is 16 residues long. The CDR3, as DNA: TGTGCCAGCAGCTTATCAATCACGGGGGGGGCAGATACGCAGTATTTT. This translates into CASSLSITGGADTQYF.

The chain recombines TRBV13 with TRBJ2-7; maybe TRBD2 (6 bases). Germline-derived CDR1 and CDR2 are PRHDT and FYEKMQ (reference sequence). The V and J ends lost 6 bases and 5 bases respectively, with 26 bases between them. This CDR3 has 17 residues. CDR3: CASRPNRPGLGSHEQYF. In DNA form, the CDR3 reads TGTGCCAGCAGGCCGAATCGACCGGGACTCGGATCCCACGAGCAGTACTTC.

The chain carries TRBV5-6 and TRBJ1-1, with 8 bases matching TRBD1. Trimming removed 5 bases from V and 3 bases from J; junction bases left unmatched: 6. This CDR3 has 14 amino acids. Germline CDR1 SGHDT, CDR2 YYEEEE. CDR3 protein: CASSSQGGYTEAFF. The DNA for the CDR3 is TGTGCCAGCAGTTCACAGGGGGGATACACTGAAGCTTTCTTT.

The V call is TRBV28, the J call TRBJ1-2; D call uncertain. The V and J ends lost 1 base and 0 bases respectively, with 6 bases between them. Per germline, CDR1 MDHEN and CDR2 SYDVKM. The CDR3 has 14 residues. For the CDR3, the DNA is TGTGCCAGCAGTTTATCCGGAGCTAACTATGGCTACACCTTC. Protein: CASSLSGANYGYTF.

The genes are TRBV5-1 and TRBJ1-2; 8 bases fit TRBD1. Germline V gene sequence: CDR1 SGHRS, CDR2 YFSETQ. The CDR3 has 14 residues. The V and J ends lost 5 bases and 2 bases, in that order; junction bases with no gene match: 5. The CDR3 reads CASRQTGENYGYTF. CDR3 bases: TGCGCCAGCAGACAGACAGGGGAGAACTATGGCTACACCTTC.

This sequence joins TRBV4-1 and TRBJ2-3; no clear D gene. V gave up 4 bases and J gave up 1 base, with 18 bases separating them. The CDR3 is 17 amino acids. The germline CDR1 and CDR2 sequences are MGHRA and YSYEKL. Here the CDR3 reads CASSPFSLMAGTDTQYF. For the CDR3, the DNA is TGCGCCAGCAGCCCCTTTTCCCTTATGGCCGGCACAGATACGCAGTATTTT.

The chain recombines TRBV27 with TRBJ2-7; tentative D call: TRBD1 (6 bases). V was cut by 3 bases and J by 5 bases, with 26 bases left in between. The germline V gene encodes CDR1 MNHEY and CDR2 SMNVEV (reference sequence). There are 18 residues in the CDR3. CDR3 amino acids: CASSFGPLTLGGVNEQYF. The CDR3 coding sequence is TGTGCCAGCAGTTTCGGACCATTAACCCTAGGGGGAGTGAACGAGCAGTACTTC.

The gene calls are TRBV9 and TRBJ2-7; 8 bases match TRBD2. The CDR3 is 16 residues long. Germline values: CDR1 SGDLS, CDR2 YYNGEE. Losses at the gene ends were 4 bases for V and 0 bases for J; bases not matched to a gene: 9. The DNA of the CDR3 is TGTGCCAGCAGCCCTAGGGGGAGCGGGGGCTCCTACGAGCAGTACTTC. Protein: CASSPRGSGGSYEQYF.

The chain employs TRBV5-1 and TRBJ1-2; possibly TRBD1 for D (6 bases). Germline V gene lookup returns CDR1 SGHRS and CDR2 YFSETQ. The CDR3 covers 14 residues. The germline V and J ends were trimmed by 3 bases and 4 bases, with 13 bases remaining between them. This CDR3 is CASSWRTEGYGYTF. DNA of the CDR3: TGCGCCAGCAGCTGGCGGACAGAAGGCTATGGCTACACCTTC. Combining the CDR3 with reference TRBV5-1 and TRBJ1-2 gives the whole variable domain KAGVTQTPRYLIKTRGQQVTLSCSPISGHRSVSWYQQTPGQGLQFLFEYFSETQRNKGNFPGRFSGRQFSNSRSEMNVSTLELGDSALYLCASSWRTEGYGYTFGSGTRLTVV.

The V call is TRBV7-8, the J call TRBJ2-6; TRBD2 matches 7 bases. CDR3 length: 19 residues. V was clipped by 3 bases and J by 1 base; unmatched bases: 12. Looked up from germline, CDR1 is SGHVS and CDR2 is FQNEAQ. CDR3 DNA: TGTGCCAGCAGCTTTGGACCCGGCGGGAGTATATCTGGGGCCAACGTCCTGACTTTC. Translation: CASSFGPGGSISGANVLTF.

The chain links TRBV6-1 to TRBJ1-1; 8 bases fit TRBD1. The CDR3 sequence is 15 residues long. CDR1 is MNHNS, CDR2 SASEGT, per germline. Germline trimming cut 6 bases from V and 4 bases from J; bases unmatched to any gene: 10. CDR3 in amino acids: CASRSAGTGGTEAFF. CDR3 coding DNA: TGTGCCAGCAGGTCCGCCGGGACAGGAGGCACTGAAGCTTTCTTT.

CDR3 bases: TGTGCCAGCAGCCGCTTGGATAGTGTCGTAGTGGACAGACAGTTCTTC. It translates to CASSRLDSVVVDRQFF. This chain connects TRBV5-6 to TRBJ2-1, with a weak D call TRBD1 (6 bases). CDR3 length: 16 residues. Germline-derived CDR1 and CDR2 are SGHDT and YYEEEE. The V end lost 4 bases, the J end lost 13 bases, and 27 bases lay between the germline ends. The entire variable domain, with the rest obtained from reference TRBV5-6 and TRBJ2-1, is as follows: DAGVTQSPTHLIKTRGQQVTLRCSPKSGHDTVSWYQQALGQGPQFIFQYYEEEERQRGNFPDRFSGHQFPNYSSELNVNALLLGDSALYLCASSRLDSVVVDRQFFGPGTRLTVL.

V is TRBV19 and J is TRBJ2-1; 8 bases line up with TRBD2. The CDR3 loop spans 16 amino acids. Germline CDR1 and CDR2: LNHDA and SQIVND (reference sequence). With 3 bases clipped from V and 3 bases from J, the junction kept 7 bases outside the gene matches. The CDR3 here is CASSIPAGVNYNEQFF. The CDR3 nucleotides read TGTGCCAGTAGTATCCCAGCGGGGGTTAACTACAATGAGCAGTTCTTC.

The chain has TRBV30 and TRBJ1-3; D not certain. Trimming cost V 2 bases and J 4 bases, with 12 bases left between them. CDR1 GTSNPN and CDR2 SVGIG come from the germline V gene (reference sequence). This CDR3 region has 14 residues. The CDR3 DNA is TGTGCCTGGAGTACCTCGTACGGGGGAAACACCATATATTTT. This translates into CAWSTSYGGNTIYF.

Points on this clone: This same CDR3 is encoded by further DNA sequences in the sample. The chain recombines TRBV29-1 with TRBJ1-1; tentatively, D is TRBD1 (5 bases). V gave up 7 bases and J gave up 4 bases, with 13 bases separating them. The CDR3 length is 12 residues. Germline V gives CDR1 SQVTM, CDR2 ANQGSEA. The CDR3: CSARRGSTEAFF. CDR3 coding DNA: TGCAGCGCGAGACGGGGGAGCACTGAAGCTTTCTTT.

This chain connects TRBV13 to TRBJ2-4; TRBD2 aligns across 8 bases. This CDR3 has 15 amino acids. The trim removed 4 bases at V and 7 bases at J, leaving 9 bases unmatched. Germline lookup yields CDR1 PRHDT and CDR2 FYEKMQ (reference sequence). CDR3 nucleotide sequence: TGTGCCAGCAGCTACCCCGCGGGGGGTAATAACATTCAGTACTTC. Protein sequence: CASSYPAGGNNIQYF.

The chain joins TRBV29-1 to TRBJ2-1; D call uncertain. Germline loops: CDR1 SQVTM, CDR2 ANQGSEA. The CDR3 spans 11 residues. Trimming removed 4 bases at V and 6 bases at J, with 7 bases between. The CDR3 nucleotides read TGCAGCGTTGGATCACTCAATGAGCAGTTCTTC. Amino acids: CSVGSLNEQFF.

V is TRBV30 and J is TRBJ2-6; D not resolved. This CDR3 has 14 amino acids. Trimming took off 1 base at V and 1 base at J, with 5 bases between the two ends. Germline V lookup: CDR1 GTSNPN, CDR2 SVGIG (reference sequence). CDR3 sequence: CAWSATSGANVLTF. The CDR3 nucleotides are TGTGCCTGGAGTGCCACATCTGGGGCCAACGTCCTGACTTTC.

The chain links TRBV2 to TRBJ1-2, with TRBD1 matching over 7 bases. Per germline, CDR1 SNHLY and CDR2 FYNNEI. The ends lost 6 bases at V and 4 bases at J; junction bases unmatched: 5. The CDR3 covers 13 residues. DNA of the CDR3: TGTGCCAGCAGACCGGGACAGCTCTATGGCTACACCTTC. Translated, it gives CASRPGQLYGYTF. The entire variable domain, with the rest obtained from reference TRBV2 and TRBJ1-2, is as follows: EPEVTQTPSHQVTQMGQEVILRCVPISNHLYFYWYRQILGQKVEFLVSFYNNEISEKSEIFDDQFSVERPDGSNFTLKIRSTKLEDSAMYFCASRPGQLYGYTFGSGTRLTVV.

V gene TRBV7-9 combines with J gene TRBJ1-3, with D maybe TRBD1 (6 bases). V dropped 3 bases and J dropped 3 bases, with 12 bases sitting between them. The germline CDR1 and CDR2 sequences are SEHNR and FQNEAQ (reference sequence). The CDR3 length is 15 residues. The DNA for the CDR3 is TGTGCCAGCAGCTTCACAGGGCTTGGTGGAAACACCATATATTTT. Encoded protein: CASSFTGLGGNTIYF.

The chain combines TRBV9 with TRBJ2-3; D ambiguous. The germline V and J ends were trimmed by 4 bases and 7 bases, with 25 bases remaining between them. The CDR3 runs 17 residues. Germline lookup yields CDR1 SGDLS and CDR2 YYNGEE. CDR3 in DNA: TGTGCCAGCAGCCCCCCGAGTAATCTGGGCCTCTCTTATACGCAGTATTTT. Encoded protein: CASSPPSNLGLSYTQYF.

The chain recombines TRBV4-1 with TRBJ2-1, with TRBD1 matching over 7 bases. The V and J ends lost 4 bases and 5 bases, in that order; junction bases with no gene match: 8. The length of the CDR3 is 15 residues. The germline V gene encodes CDR1 MGHRA and CDR2 YSYEKL. CDR3 DNA: TGCGCCAGCAGCCGCAATCCGACAGGGAACAATGAGCAGTTCTTC. It encodes CASSRNPTGNNEQFF.

V usage is TRBV2 and J usage is TRBJ2-1; 11 nucleotides match TRBD2. Germline trimming cut 8 bases from V and 1 base from J; bases unmatched to any gene: 4. CDR3 size: 15 residues. Germline lookup yields CDR1 SNHLY and CDR2 FYNNEI. Here the CDR3 reads CASRLAGGSYNEQFF. Here the CDR3 DNA reads TGTGCCAGCCGTCTAGCGGGGGGATCCTACAATGAGCAGTTCTTC.

The chain uses TRBV10-3 and TRBJ1-1, with D possibly matching TRBD1 (6 bases). The germline CDR1 and CDR2 sequences are ENHRY and SYGVKD. The CDR3 consists of 16 residues. Trimming cost V 6 bases and J 5 bases, with 22 bases left between them. CDR3 amino acids: CAISEATGRQGTEAFF. As DNA, the CDR3 is TGTGCCATCAGCGAAGCTACAGGGCGCCAAGGAACTGAAGCTTTCTTT.

The genes are TRBV25-1 and TRBJ1-6, with D uncertain. From germline, CDR1 is MGHDK and CDR2 SYGVNS. Trimming took 1 base from V and 3 from J, leaving 16 bases between them. CDR3 length: 18 amino acids. The CDR3 nucleotides are TGTGCCAGCAGTGAATTGAATAACAGTCAATTCTATAATTCACCCCTCCACTTT. Translation: CASSELNNSQFYNSPLHF.